What follows are 31 T cell receptor beta chains derived from one specimen sequenced in a study of blood T cell repertoires in COVID-19. Here immunoSEQ multiplex PCR was the method, and the copy in TCRdb shows in-frame clones only, minus some. Of 70,000 to 80,000 clones in the sample, around 86% were seen once. The sample consisted of peripheral blood. The source is a woman aged 55-70 years with acute or convalescent COVID-19.

The V gene is TRBV12-3 or TRBV12-4, the J gene TRBJ1-2; D not resolved. With 6 bases removed from V and 5 bases from J, the gap between germline ends came to 13 bases. The CDR3 covers 13 residues. CDR3 nucleotide sequence: TGTGCCAGCAGCTCGGGGAGGTGGTATGGCTACACCTTC. Translation gives CASSSGRWYGYTF.

V is TRBV7-9 and J is TRBJ1-4; TRBD1 might be the D (6 bases). Trimming took 7 bases from V and 2 from J, leaving 11 bases between them. The CDR3 spans 14 residues. Looked up from germline, CDR1 is SEHNR and CDR2 is FQNEAQ (reference sequence). The CDR3 spells CASTTGGTNEKLFF. The CDR3 nucleotides read TGTGCCAGCACCACGGGGGGCACTAATGAAAAACTGTTTTTT.

This clone has only one observation. The chain links TRBV6-1 to TRBJ2-7; D unresolved. The length of the CDR3 is 14 residues. Germline V CDR1 and CDR2: MNHNS, SASEGT. V lost 2 bases and J lost 6, with 14 bases in between. In DNA form, the CDR3 reads TGTGCCAGCAGTGAATCGGTCCCCACCACCGAGCAGTACTTC. Amino acids: CASSESVPTTEQYF.

This chain connects TRBV7-2 to TRBJ2-1; D may be TRBD1 (7 bases). The CDR3 consists of 14 residues. The V end lost 5 bases, the J end lost 6 bases, and 14 bases lay between the germline ends. CDR1 SGHTA and CDR2 FQGNSA come from the germline V gene. The CDR3 bases are TGTGCCAGCAGCAGACAGGGAGGCGTCAATGAGCAGTTCTTC. This translates into CASSRQGGVNEQFF.

The chain uses TRBV6-5 and TRBJ1-3; D perhaps matches TRBD1 (5 bases). The V end lost 7 bases, the J end lost 4 bases, and 8 bases lay between the germline ends. The CDR3 runs 12 residues. Germline values: CDR1 MNHEY, CDR2 SVGAGI. DNA of the CDR3: TGTGCCAGCACCTCAGGGGGAAACACCATATATTTT. It encodes CASTSGGNTIYF.

This chain uses TRBV5-1 with TRBJ2-5, with 7 bases that match TRBD2. The CDR3 is 14 amino acids. Trimming took 2 bases from V and 5 from J; bases not matched to a gene: 6. The V gene's germline CDR1 is SGHRS and CDR2 YFSETQ. CDR3 sequence (DNA): TGCGCCAGCAGCTTCGGACTAGGTCGGGAGACCCAGTACTTC. It is translated as CASSFGLGRETQYF.

This chain uses TRBV2 with TRBJ1-1; tentative D call: TRBD1 (6 bases). CDR3 length equals 15 residues. V dropped 6 bases and J dropped 0 bases, with 14 bases sitting between them. Germline CDR1 SNHLY, CDR2 FYNNEI. The CDR3 DNA is TGTGCCAGCAGCCACGAAGGGACACTGAACACTGAAGCTTTCTTT. The encoded protein is CASSHEGTLNTEAFF.

V usage is TRBV5-6 and J usage is TRBJ1-2, with TRBD1 as a possible D gene (5 bases). CDR1 SGHDT and CDR2 YYEEEE come from the germline V gene. This CDR3 has 16 amino acids. V lost 2 bases to trimming and J lost 6 bases, with 20 bases between them. The CDR3 DNA follows: TGTGCCAGCAGCTTCCCACCCGGCAGGGAGGAAGATGGCTACACCTTC. Translation gives CASSFPPGREEDGYTF.

The V call is TRBV14, the J call TRBJ2-1; no definite D call. Deletions cut 2 bases from V and 2 bases from J, with 4 bases between. This CDR3 is 13 amino acids long. Per the germline V gene, CDR1 is SGHDN and CDR2 is FVKESK. This chain's CDR3 is CASSQTAYNEQFF. DNA for the CDR3: TGTGCCAGCAGCCAAACGGCCTACAATGAGCAGTTCTTC.

The chain combines TRBV6-1 with TRBJ1-2, with a tentative D call TRBD1 (6 bases). The CDR3 is 13 residues long. CDR1 and CDR2 from the germline V gene are MNHNS and SASEGT. V gave up 5 bases and J gave up 7 bases, with 14 bases separating them. CDR3 DNA sequence: TGTGCCAGCAGTACTTCAGGGGAGGGTGGCTACACCTTC. Protein sequence: CASSTSGEGGYTF.

The rearrangement joins TRBV5-1 to TRBJ2-5; D may be TRBD2 (5 bases). The CDR3 runs 14 residues. The V end lost 4 bases, the J end lost 5 bases, and 15 bases lay between the germline ends. Germline loops: CDR1 SGHRS, CDR2 YFSETQ. Here the CDR3 DNA reads TGCGCCAGCAGCCTGACCGCGGGTACGGAGACCCAGTACTTC. Translating gives CASSLTAGTETQYF.

Here the CDR3 reads CASSQDQSPQYF. DNA of the CDR3: TGTGCCAGCAGCCAAGATCAATCCCCGCAGTATTTT. The chain recombines TRBV4-2 with TRBJ2-3; no reliable D call. Germline CDR1 LGHNA, CDR2 YNFKEQ. Trimming cost V 0 bases and J 10 bases, with 8 bases left between them. The CDR3 sequence is 12 residues long.

The V gene is TRBV27, the J gene TRBJ2-1; 9 bases fit TRBD1. The CDR3 is made up of 14 amino acids. CDR1 is MNHEY and CDR2 is SMNVEV in the germline V gene (reference sequence). V dropped 5 bases and J dropped 9; count of bases not matched to a gene: 8. CDR3 sequence (DNA): TGTGCCAGCAGTGGCCAACAGGGGGCGGGTGAGCAGTTCTTC. It specifies CASSGQQGAGEQFF.

The V gene is TRBV18, the J gene TRBJ2-1; D remains ambiguous. The CDR3 contains 16 residues. Trimming took 0 bases from V and 2 from J, leaving 11 bases between them. CDR1 KGHSH and CDR2 LQKENI come from the germline V gene. The DNA of the CDR3 is TGTGCCAGCTCACCACCGGTCGTCCGGGCCTACAATGAGCAGTTCTTC. Its translation is CASSPPVVRAYNEQFF. The variable domain in full, completed from reference TRBV18 and TRBJ2-1, reads NAGVMQNPRHLVRRRGQEARLRCSPMKGHSHVYWYRQLPEEGLKFMVYLQKENIIDESGMPKERFSAEFPKEGPSILRIQQVVRGDSAAYFCASSPPVVRAYNEQFFGPGTRLTVL.

The chain is built from TRBV6-1 and TRBJ1-6; TRBD1 agrees at 9 bases. The J segment lost 11 bases and the V segment lost 3 bases, leaving 5 bases of the junction unmatched. Germline assignment: CDR1 MNHNS and CDR2 SASEGT. This CDR3 is built from 14 residues. The CDR3 sequence: CASSEIGQGTPLHF. The CDR3 DNA reads as TGTGCCAGCAGTGAGATCGGACAGGGGACACCCCTCCACTTT.

In this sample, this clone turned up once. The J gene is TRBJ2-7, the V gene TRBV6-5; D not resolved. The V gene's germline CDR1 is MNHEY and CDR2 SVGAGI. Trimming cost V 5 bases and J 3 bases, with 14 bases left between them. The CDR3 is 14 residues long. CDR3 in DNA: TGTGCCAGCAGTCTCAAGGCGGTGATCTACGAGCAGTACTTC. Translation: CASSLKAVIYEQYF.

The rearrangement links TRBV7-2 to TRBJ2-7, with 13 bases identical to TRBD2. Germline CDR1 reads SGHTA; CDR2 reads FQGNSA. The junction had 2 bases not matched to a gene; V was cut back by 4 bases and J by 2 bases. The CDR3 spans 15 residues. The CDR3 spells CASSWGLAGTYEQYF. The DNA of the CDR3 is TGTGCCAGCAGCTGGGGACTAGCGGGGACCTACGAGCAGTACTTC.

V gene TRBV29-1 combines with J gene TRBJ1-2; TRBD1 matches 11 bases. J lost 7 bases, V lost 7 bases, and 2 bases had no gene match. This CDR3 has 11 residues. CDR1 and CDR2 (germline): SQVTM, ANQGSEA. The CDR3 protein is CSGGQGVGYTF. The CDR3 nucleotides are TGCAGCGGGGGACAGGGGGTTGGCTACACCTTC.

The genes are TRBV7-7 and TRBJ2-7, with TRBD1 matching over 11 bases. Germline loops: CDR1 SSHAT, CDR2 FNYEAQ (reference sequence). This CDR3 region has 17 residues. V lost 4 bases, J lost 2 bases, and 10 bases stayed unmatched. The CDR3, as DNA: TGTGCCAGCAGCTCTACCCTTCCGGGACAGGGGGCCTACGAGCAGTACTTC. This translates into CASSSTLPGQGAYEQYF.

The rearrangement links TRBV24-1 to TRBJ2-1, with 11 bases lining up with TRBD2. This CDR3 comprises 15 residues. J lost 5 bases, V lost 3 bases, and 2 bases had no gene match. Germline-derived CDR1 and CDR2 are KGHDR and SFDVKD. CDR3 amino acids: CATSDGTSGNNEQFF. Written as DNA, the CDR3 is TGTGCCACCAGTGATGGGACTAGCGGAAACAATGAGCAGTTCTTC.

This rearrangement joins TRBV7-2 to TRBJ1-2; the match to TRBD1 covers 7 bases. The V and J ends lost 3 bases and 4 bases, in that order; junction bases with no gene match: 5. The germline CDR1 and CDR2 sequences are SGHTA and FQGNSA. The CDR3 length is 14 residues. DNA for the CDR3: TGTGCCAGCAGCTTCGCCGGGACAGCCTATGGCTACACCTTC. Translation: CASSFAGTAYGYTF.

The chain joins TRBV30 to TRBJ1-4; D might be TRBD1 (6 bases). V was cut by 0 bases and J by 8 bases, with 13 bases left in between. The CDR3 has 14 residues. Germline CDR1 is GTSNPN and CDR2 is SVGIG (reference sequence). In nucleotides, the CDR3 is TGTGCCTGGAGTGTCGCAGGGGTAGAGGAAAAACTGTTTTTT. This gives the protein CAWSVAGVEEKLFF. Together with reference TRBV30 and TRBJ1-4, the CDR3 gives the full variable domain: SQTIHQWPATLVQPVGSPLSLECTVEGTSNPNLYWYRQAAGRGLQLLFYSVGIGQISSEVPQNLSASRPQDRQFILSSKKLLLSDSGFYLCAWSVAGVEEKLFFGSGTQLSVL.

This chain links TRBV9 with TRBJ2-2; the match to TRBD1 covers 8 bases. Trimming took 4 bases from V and 7 from J; bases not matched to a gene: 9. Germline assignment: CDR1 SGDLS and CDR2 YYNGEE. The CDR3 contains 15 residues. Written as DNA, the CDR3 is TGTGCCAGCAGCCCAAAGACAGGGGTGGGCGGGGAGCTGTTTTTT. It codes for CASSPKTGVGGELFF.

The rearrangement links TRBV18 to TRBJ1-2; the match to TRBD1 covers 11 bases. Germline V gene data show CDR1 as KGHSH and CDR2 as LQKENI. CDR3 length: 14 residues. Trimming at V came to 4 bases and at J to 6 bases, leaving 4 bases not matched to a gene. The chain's CDR3 is CASSLRTGGDGYTF. In DNA, the CDR3 is TGTGCCAGCTCACTAAGGACAGGGGGCGATGGCTACACCTTC.

V and J are TRBV12-3 or TRBV12-4 and TRBJ1-2; tentatively, D is TRBD1 (6 bases). This CDR3 has 12 residues. V shed 6 bases and J shed 6 bases, with 11 bases lying between them. The CDR3 here is CASSRQEHGYTF. The DNA of the CDR3 is TGTGCCAGCAGCAGACAGGAGCATGGCTACACCTTC.

The chain couples TRBV10-1 to TRBJ2-3; the match to TRBD2 covers 14 bases. The length of the CDR3 is 16 residues. The germline V gene encodes CDR1 WNHNN and CDR2 SYGVQD (reference sequence). V was clipped by 0 bases and J by 6 bases; unmatched bases: 2. In nucleotides, the CDR3 is TGCGCCAGCAGTGAGTCGACTAGCGGGGGGGCGGATACGCAGTATTTT. It specifies CASSESTSGGADTQYF.

The chain links TRBV7-9 to TRBJ1-3, with 11 bases fitting TRBD1. Germline V gene sequence: CDR1 SEHNR, CDR2 FQNEAQ (reference sequence). The CDR3 loop spans 18 amino acids. The ends lost 6 bases at V and 0 bases at J; junction bases unmatched: 10. Here the CDR3 reads CASRLGQGEFYSGNTIYF. DNA of the CDR3: TGTGCCAGCAGGCTGGGACAGGGGGAATTTTACTCTGGAAACACCATATATTTT.

The genes are TRBV5-4 and TRBJ2-2, with D possibly TRBD1 on 6 matching bases. There are 17 residues in the CDR3. V was cut by 5 bases and J by 0 bases, with 17 bases left in between. The germline gives CDR1 SGHNT, CDR2 YYREEE (reference sequence). The DNA for the CDR3 is TGTGCCAGCAGTAATGAGGCCGGGACACCGAACACCGGGGAGCTGTTTTTT. It codes for CASSNEAGTPNTGELFF.

The chain couples TRBV2 to TRBJ2-1, with a possible D match to TRBD1 (5 bases). CDR1 and CDR2 from the germline V gene are SNHLY and FYNNEI. Trimming left V 3 bases short and J 0 bases short, with 9 bases between. CDR3 length equals 15 residues. This CDR3 reads CASSEKQDSYNEQFF. DNA for the CDR3: TGTGCCAGCAGTGAGAAACAGGACTCCTACAATGAGCAGTTCTTC.

This chain links TRBV7-2 with TRBJ1-2; 10 positions match TRBD1. CDR1 and CDR2 (germline): SGHTA, FQGNSA. The CDR3 is 15 residues long. J lost 4 bases, V lost 5 bases, and 7 bases had no gene match. CDR3 nucleotides: TGTGCCAGCAGCCCAAGGACAGGGGGAGGCTATGGCTACACCTTC. Translating it yields CASSPRTGGGYGYTF. The entire variable domain, with the rest obtained from reference TRBV7-2 and TRBJ1-2, is as follows: GAGVSQSPSNKVTEKGKDVELRCDPISGHTALYWYRQSLGQGLEFLIYFQGNSAPDKSGLPSDRFSAERTGGSVSTLTIQRTQQEDSAVYLCASSPRTGGGYGYTFGSGTRLTVV.

The chain employs TRBV12-3 or TRBV12-4 and TRBJ2-3, with D unclear. The CDR3 runs to 13 residues. The ends were cut back, 2 bases at V and 2 bases at J, with 5 bases in the middle. The CDR3 sequence: CASSLYNTDTQYF. The CDR3 region has the DNA TGTGCCAGCAGTTTATATAACACAGATACGCAGTATTTT.